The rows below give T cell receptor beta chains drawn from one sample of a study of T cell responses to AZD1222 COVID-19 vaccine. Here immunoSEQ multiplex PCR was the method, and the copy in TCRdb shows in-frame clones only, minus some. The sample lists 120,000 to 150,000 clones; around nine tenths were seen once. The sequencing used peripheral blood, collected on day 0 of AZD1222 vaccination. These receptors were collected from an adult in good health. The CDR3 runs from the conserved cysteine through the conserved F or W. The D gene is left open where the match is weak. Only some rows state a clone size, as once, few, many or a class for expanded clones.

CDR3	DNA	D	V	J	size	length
CASSLATRDTQYF	TGTGCCAGCAGCTTAGCGACCAGGGATACGCAGTATTTT	.	TRBV11-1	TRBJ2-3	.	13
CASPTDRNYGYTF	TGTGCCAGCCCGACGGACAGAAACTATGGCTACACCTTC	.	TRBV12-3/TRBV12-4	TRBJ1-2	.	13
CASSYPRGGSYEQYF	TGTGCCAGCAGCTACCCCAGGGGGGGCTCCTACGAGCAGTACTTC	.	TRBV5-4	TRBJ2-7	.	15
CASSPQGREETQYF	TGTGCCAGCTCTCCTCAGGGGCGTGAGGAGACCCAGTACTTC	.	TRBV6-5	TRBJ2-5	.	14
CASSSRRVGEQFF	TGTGCCAGCAGCTCCCGGCGGGTGGGGGAGCAGTTCTTC	.	TRBV7-3	TRBJ2-1	once	13
CASSYPFAGGDGYTF	TGTGCCAGCAGCTACCCATTTGCAGGGGGCGATGGCTACACCTTC	TRBD1	TRBV7-9	TRBJ1-2	.	15
CASSYLATEQFF	TGTGCCAGCAGTTACCTGGCCACCGAGCAGTTCTTC	.	TRBV6-2/TRBV6-3	TRBJ2-1	.	12
CASSRGGESPLHF	TGTGCCAGCAGCCGGGGGGGTGAGTCACCCCTCCACTTT	.	TRBV6-5	TRBJ1-6	.	13
CATSRGANTGELFF	TGTGCCACCAGCAGAGGCGCGAACACCGGGGAGCTGTTTTTT	.	TRBV15	TRBJ2-2	.	14
CASSLVVWLVSTDTQYF	TGTGCCAGCAGCTTAGTCGTTTGGCTAGTCAGCACAGATACGCAGTATTTT	.	TRBV7-2	TRBJ2-3	.	17
CASNLLGQDNSPLHF	TGTGCCAGCAATCTATTGGGACAGGATAATTCACCCCTCCACTTT	TRBD1	TRBV2	TRBJ1-6	.	15
CATSRGKGWSNEKLFF	TGTGCCACCAGCAGAGGCAAGGGGTGGTCTAATGAAAAACTGTTTTTT	.	TRBV15	TRBJ1-4	.	16
CATDLGGPSNQPQHF	TGTGCCACAGACCTTGGGGGACCTAGCAATCAGCCCCAGCATTTT	.	TRBV19	TRBJ1-5	.	15
CASSLSPPVANEQFF	TGTGCCAGCAGCTTAAGCCCACCCGTCGCCAATGAGCAGTTCTTC	.	TRBV7-8	TRBJ2-1	.	15
CASSLARREIYNEQFF	TGTGCCAGCAGCTTAGCGCGCAGGGAAATTTACAATGAGCAGTTCTTC	.	TRBV7-6	TRBJ2-1	once	16
CASSLELAGNEQFF	TGCGCCAGCAGCTTGGAACTAGCGGGGAATGAGCAGTTCTTC	TRBD2	TRBV5-1	TRBJ2-1	.	14
CASNPGQGASGYTF	TGTGCCAGCAACCCGGGACAGGGGGCGTCTGGCTACACCTTC	TRBD1	TRBV6-4	TRBJ1-2	few	14
CASSVRDSSGNTIYF	TGTGCCAGCAGCGTTAGGGACAGCTCTGGAAACACCATATATTTT	TRBD1	TRBV7-9	TRBJ1-3	.	15
CVRSALRDRGSNQPQHF	TGTGTCAGAAGCGCGCTCCGGGACAGGGGTTCCAATCAGCCCCAGCATTTT	.	TRBV7-5	TRBJ1-5	.	17
CASSQGTGPQHF	TGTGCCAGCAGCCAAGGGACAGGGCCCCAGCATTTT	TRBD1	TRBV11-1	TRBJ1-5	.	12
CASSWSGNTEAFF	TGTGCCAGCAGCTGGAGCGGGAACACTGAAGCTTTCTTT	.	TRBV6-5	TRBJ1-1	few	13
CASSGQGWTEAFF	TGTGCCAGTAGTGGACAGGGGTGGACTGAAGCTTTCTTT	TRBD1	TRBV19	TRBJ1-1	.	13
CASSVEGLGSQPLNEQFF	TGTGCCAGCAGCGTAGAGGGGTTGGGCAGCCAGCCCCTTAATGAGCAGTTCTTC	.	TRBV9	TRBJ2-1	.	18
CSVKLTGGTEAFF	TGCAGCGTCAAACTGACAGGGGGCACTGAAGCTTTCTTT	TRBD1	TRBV29-1	TRBJ1-1	.	13
CASSLGQGGQDGYTF	TGTGCCAGCAGTCTCGGACAGGGAGGTCAAGATGGCTACACCTTC	TRBD1	TRBV9	TRBJ1-2	.	15
CASSLYGGIYNEQFF	TGTGCCAGCAGCTTATATGGCGGGATTTACAATGAGCAGTTCTTC	.	TRBV7-2	TRBJ2-1	.	15
CASSLDLGEDTQYF	TGCGCCAGCAGCTTGGATCTAGGAGAAGATACGCAGTATTTT	.	TRBV5-1	TRBJ2-3	.	14
CASSLGGRQNTGELFF	TGTGCCAGCAGCTTAGGCGGGAGGCAGAACACCGGGGAGCTGTTTTTT	TRBD2	TRBV5-4	TRBJ2-2	.	16
CASSPNGLSPLHF	TGTGCCAGCAGCCCCAACGGGCTTTCACCCCTCCACTTT	.	TRBV7-9	TRBJ1-6	.	13
CASSSPGQAWGYTF	TGTGCCAGCAGTTCCCCCGGACAGGCCTGGGGCTACACCTTC	TRBD1	TRBV28	TRBJ1-2	.	14
CASSSHRDSNQPQHF	TGTGCCAGCAGTTCCCACCGGGACAGCAATCAGCCCCAGCATTTT	.	TRBV6-2/TRBV6-3	TRBJ1-5	.	15
CATSRDFGAQPQHF	TGTGCCACCAGCAGAGATTTTGGGGCTCAGCCCCAGCATTTT	.	TRBV15	TRBJ1-5	.	14
CASSDRSSYNSPLHF	TGTGCTAGTTCCGACAGGAGCTCCTATAATTCACCCCTCCACTTT	.	TRBV12-5	TRBJ1-6	.	15
CASSLKGDWAYEQYF	TGTGCCAGCAGCTTAAAAGGGGACTGGGCCTACGAGCAGTACTTC	.	TRBV7-2	TRBJ2-7	.	15
CASRRAGERGEQYF	TGTGCCAGCAGGAGGGCAGGGGAAAGGGGAGAGCAGTACTTC	.	TRBV28	TRBJ2-7	.	14
CGSNTGEGYGYTF	TGTGGCAGTAACACGGGGGAAGGCTATGGCTACACCTTC	.	TRBV19	TRBJ1-2	once	13
CASSGIPYGVSNQPQHF	TGTGCCAGCAGTGGAATCCCCTATGGTGTAAGCAATCAGCCCCAGCATTTT	.	TRBV2	TRBJ1-5	.	17
CASSRTRASYEQYF	TGTGCCAGCTCACGGACCCGGGCATCCTACGAGCAGTACTTC	.	TRBV18	TRBJ2-7	many	14
CASSVEQYTGELFF	TGTGCCAGCAGCGTAGAGCAGTACACCGGGGAGCTGTTTTTT	.	TRBV9	TRBJ2-2	.	14
CASSLVGADNEKLFF	TGCGCCAGCAGCTTGGTGGGGGCGGATAATGAAAAACTGTTTTTT	.	TRBV5-1	TRBJ1-4	.	15
CASSLSMGGYNEQFF	TGTGCCAGCAGCTTAAGTATGGGCGGTTACAATGAGCAGTTCTTC	.	TRBV7-3	TRBJ2-1	.	15
CASSSAGRGRERLNEQFF	TGTGCCAGCAGCTCCGCGGGCCGGGGCCGGGAGAGGTTAAATGAGCAGTTCTTC	.	TRBV7-2	TRBJ2-1	.	18
CASSSPQQQTSSNYGYTF	TGTGCCAGCAGTTCACCGCAACAGCAAACATCAAGTAACTATGGCTACACCTTC	.	TRBV28	TRBJ1-2	.	18
CASATANTEAFF	TGTGCCAGCGCCACAGCAAACACTGAAGCTTTCTTT	.	TRBV2	TRBJ1-1	.	12
CASSPPGQGTYGYTF	TGTGCCAGCTCACCACCCGGACAGGGGACCTATGGCTACACCTTC	TRBD1	TRBV18	TRBJ1-2	.	15
CASSARGHF	TGTGCCAGCAGCGCCCGAGGACATTTT	.	TRBV5-5	TRBJ1-5	.	9
CASSLGSARWGAQPQHF	TGTGCCAGCAGCTTAGGTAGCGCGCGTTGGGGAGCTCAGCCCCAGCATTTT	.	TRBV7-2	TRBJ1-5	.	17
CASSSTGSGEQYF	TGTGCCAGCAGCTCGACAGGGTCAGGCGAGCAGTACTTC	TRBD1	TRBV7-3	TRBJ2-7	.	13
CASSLRGGQTQYF	TGTGCCAGCAGTCTGAGGGGAGGGCAGACCCAGTACTTC	TRBD2	TRBV2	TRBJ2-5	once	13
CASSPGRGDGYTF	TGTGCCAGTAGTCCGGGCAGGGGTGATGGCTACACCTTC	.	TRBV19	TRBJ1-2	.	13